This T cell receptor beta chain was sequenced in a study of T-cell reconstitution after alpha-beta-depleted transplantation in children. Trimming left V 1 base short and J 6 bases short, with 15 bases between. Germline lookup yields CDR1 MGHRA and CDR2 YSYEKL. The CDR3 contains 15 residues. Study-wide findings and caveats: It was newly produced T cells that mostly accounted for T-cell counts and diversity one year after transplant. From surviving recipient T cells and thymic progenitors came the high day-60 TCRbeta diversity observed in some patients. Expanded clones from the graft, numbering several hundred, reportedly supplied alpha-beta T cells about two months after transplant.

Using unique molecular identifiers, the investigators prepared the TCRbeta library. TCRdb reanalysed the PCR reads using MiXCR and keeps one entry per CDR3 protein. The sample contains about 1,000,000 distinct CDR3 sequences, about 30% of which appear only once. Concerning this clonotype itself: Its antigen is undetermined.

The sample was PBMCs, mostly from graft donor cells, taken 360 days after TCRalphabeta/CD19-depleted stem cell transplant. The receptor was derived from a boy in the first two years of life who had a stem cell transplant for SCID, so the T cells may come from the graft donor. The V and J genes are TRBV4-1 and TRBJ1-2; D unresolved. The CDR3 loop is CASSQVNSGSHGYTF. The CDR3 DNA reads TGCGCCAGCAGCCAAGTCAATTCGGGGTCCCATGGCTACACCTTC.